The T cell receptor beta chain described here comes from a study of T cells in Graves' hyperthyroidism and ophthalmopathy. Whole-study context: Peripheral blood was drawn at first diagnosis, prior to all treatment. Study-wide points: Most clonotypes expanded in the thyroid (above 0.001) were also present in blood.

Germline assignment: CDR1 SGHDN and CDR2 FVKESK. Trimming removed 4 bases from V and 5 bases from J, with 21 bases in between. The CDR3 extends over 16 amino acids. To note about this clonotype: Its specificity is unknown.

TCR beta CDR3 sequences were amplified from RNA transcripts. The primer set for the first-round RT-PCR of the TCR CDR3 was HTBI. From the multiplex PCR reads, TCRdb called clonotypes with MiXCR, one entry per CDR3 protein. The sample consists of around 210,000 distinct CDR3 sequences, roughly a sixth of them appearing once. Sequencing was performed on blood. This chain uses TRBV14 with TRBJ2-7, with TRBD1 as a possible D gene (5 bases). This TCR was sampled from a woman in her forties or fifties with Graves' hyperthyroidism. In DNA, the CDR3 is TGTGCCAGCAGCCGAGGTGGGGCCGTGGGGTTAAACGAGCAGTACTTC. This codes for CASSRGGAVGLNEQYF.